This T cell receptor (beta chain) was sequenced during a study of naive and memory T cell subsets. This CDR3 contains 13 residues. Germline lookup yields CDR1 SQVTM and CDR2 ANQGSEA. Trimming took 8 bases from V and 2 from J; bases not matched to a gene: 7. Two oligonucleotides, mixed equimolar, formed the beta constant-region primer covering TRBC1 and TRBC2. One entry per CDR3 protein results from TCRdb running MiXCR on the UMI-ligation and nested PCR reads. This table holds 150,000 or so distinct CDR3 sequences, over 15% found once. This clonotype was observed a handful of times. Sequences were obtained from naive CD4+ T cells from blood. The genes are TRBV29-1 and TRBJ2-3, with TRBD2 matching over 7 bases. This receptor was obtained from a human donor in good health. In DNA form, the CDR3 reads TGCAGCTCGCGAGCGGGGACCACAGATACGCAGTATTTT. The encoded protein is CSSRAGTTDTQYF.